This TCR beta chain derives from a study of blood T cells in healthy people across ages. A J-beta primer mix and a sample-barcoded 5' primer were used in a second PCR of roughly 6 to 12 cycles. TCRdb recomputed calls from the 5' RACE reads with MiXCR, one row per CDR3 protein. The sample shows about 1.8 million distinct CDR3 sequences, 49% of them seen only once. With 4 bases removed from V and 1 base from J, the gap between germline ends came to 15 bases. CDR3 length: 16 amino acids. Germline V gene sequence: CDR1 KGHDR, CDR2 SFDVKD. Sequenced input: blood. V gene TRBV24-1 combines with J gene TRBJ2-5; D possibly corresponds to TRBD2 (5 bases). The clonotype comes from a woman aged 40 to 49 in good health. The CDR3 region has the DNA TGTGCCACCAGTGACTGGACGGGGAAACTCCAAGAGACCCAGTACTTC. Its translation: CATSDWTGKLQETQYF.